This T cell receptor (beta chain) was sequenced during a study of T cell responses to AZD1222 COVID-19 vaccine. Regarding the study as a whole: Rises in breadth and depth of Spike-specific TCRs came after two AZD1222 doses.

Clones were read by immunoSEQ multiplex PCR, and TCRdb kept only the in-frame ones, dropping some. The repertoire holds around 84,000 clones, with around nine tenths as singletons. Germline V gene lookup returns CDR1 KGHSH and CDR2 LQKENI. The V and J ends lost 3 bases and 5 bases respectively, with 14 bases between them. There are 15 residues in the CDR3. To note about this clone: Its antigen is undetermined.

The source was peripheral blood, collected on day 0 of AZD1222 vaccination. This receptor was obtained from an adult in good health. This rearrangement joins TRBV18 to TRBJ1-5; maybe TRBD1 (5 bases). The CDR3: CASSPGRADHQPQHF. CDR3 DNA: TGTGCCAGCTCACCGGGCAGGGCAGACCATCAGCCCCAGCATTTT.